This TCR beta chain came from a study of blood T cell repertoires in COVID-19. Study in general: Italy, Spain and the United States were the sources of the convalescent and acute COVID-19 samples.

Per germline, CDR1 SEHNR and CDR2 FQNEAQ (reference sequence). This CDR3 spans 15 amino acids. V shed 6 bases and J 3 bases; nucleotides not matched to a gene: 6. In the authors' workflow: Estimated nucleated cell counts came from reference gene primer amplification. Libraries were prepared by immunoSEQ multiplex PCR; TCRdb keeps only in-frame clonotypes and omits some of them. That table furnishes V, J and clone size, whereas the DNA furnished D and trimming. The sample lists around 78,000 clones, about four fifths occurring once. Specimen: peripheral blood. The sequence was collected from a human donor in a cohort sampled during active COVID-19. J is TRBJ2-7 and V is TRBV7-9; TRBD2 matches at 12 bases. This CDR3 is CASRPLAGGLYEQYF. DNA for the CDR3: TGTGCCAGCAGGCCTCTAGCGGGGGGGCTCTACGAGCAGTACTTC.